Each of the 22 T cell receptor beta chains below was sequenced from the same sample in a study of PD-1 blockade in classical Hodgkin lymphoma. With no exception, relapse followed autologous stem cell transplantation in all patients, and brentuximab vedotin exposure varied. Method: immunoSEQ multiplex PCR; TCRdb's copy keeps in-frame clones and lacks some. Among almost 100,000 clones listed, over 85% were seen once. Sequencing used peripheral blood mononuclear cells (PBMCs), obtained at baseline. Receptors were obtained from a human donor with classical Hodgkin lymphoma.

The chain is built from TRBV10-1 and TRBJ1-1; 11 bases fit TRBD1. With V trimmed by 4 bases and J by 0 bases, 4 bases remained unmatched. This CDR3 comprises 16 residues. Germline CDR1 WNHNN, CDR2 SYGVQD (reference sequence). The CDR3 protein is CASSAGTGGMNTEAFF. The CDR3 bases are TGCGCCAGCAGTGCGGGGACAGGGGGGATGAACACTGAAGCTTTCTTT.

V and J are TRBV19 and TRBJ1-1; possibly TRBD1 for D (5 bases). Germline V gene data show CDR1 as LNHDA and CDR2 as SQIVND (reference sequence). CDR3 size: 16 residues. The V end lost 10 bases, the J end lost 3 bases, and 24 bases lay between the germline ends. CDR3 residues: CATTPGLLIRDTEAFF. The CDR3 DNA reads as TGTGCCACCACGCCAGGGTTACTAATACGAGACACTGAAGCTTTCTTT.

The chain joins TRBV27 to TRBJ2-3, with D possibly being TRBD1 (5 bases). V was shortened by 9 bases and J by 7 bases, with 11 bases between the two germline ends. CDR3 length: 11 amino acids. The V gene's germline CDR1 is MNHEY and CDR2 SMNVEV (reference sequence). The CDR3 DNA is TGTGCCAGTACGGACACTTATACGCAGTATTTT. This sequence encodes CASTDTYTQYF.

The chain joins TRBV15 to TRBJ2-2; possibly TRBD1 or TRBD2 for D (5 bases each). Germline V gene lookup returns CDR1 LNHNV and CDR2 YYDKDF (reference sequence). Deletions cut 2 bases from V and 1 base from J, with 8 bases between. The CDR3 spans 15 residues. This chain's CDR3 is CATSRTGLNTGELFF. The CDR3 nucleotides read TGTGCCACCAGCAGAACGGGGCTGAACACCGGGGAGCTGTTTTTT.

The V call is TRBV5-1, the J call TRBJ2-5; D is perhaps TRBD2 (6 bases). Germline CDR1 is SGHRS and CDR2 is YFSETQ. Trimming took 3 bases from V and 2 from J, leaving 11 bases between them. The CDR3 runs 14 residues. CDR3 DNA sequence: TGCGCCAGCAGCTCACCGACTAGTCAAGAGACCCAGTACTTC. This sequence encodes CASSSPTSQETQYF.

This chain uses TRBV27 with TRBJ1-2; TRBD1 matches 7 bases. The J segment lost 5 bases and the V segment lost 5 bases, leaving 8 bases of the junction unmatched. The CDR3 has 14 residues. Germline assignment: CDR1 MNHEY and CDR2 SMNVEV (reference sequence). The CDR3 is CASSANDRAYGYTF. The CDR3 nucleotides are TGTGCCAGCAGTGCTAACGACAGGGCATATGGCTACACCTTC.

V and J are TRBV5-1 and TRBJ2-3; 11 bases are shared with TRBD2. J gave up 0 bases and V 2 bases, and 11 bases lay outside the gene matches. Germline V gene lookup returns CDR1 SGHRS and CDR2 YFSETQ. The CDR3 has 19 amino acids. This CDR3 is CASSFPLAGGRYSTDTQYF. CDR3 nucleotide sequence: TGCGCCAGCAGCTTCCCCCTAGCGGGAGGAAGATATAGCACAGATACGCAGTATTTT.

The rearrangement joins TRBV6-1 to TRBJ1-1; TRBD1 might be the D (5 bases). The germline gives CDR1 MNHNS, CDR2 SASEGT. V lost 6 bases, J lost 4 bases, and 18 bases lay in between. This CDR3 is 15 amino acids long. CDR3: CASSVRPFGATEAFF. The CDR3 DNA follows: TGTGCCAGCAGCGTAAGACCTTTCGGGGCCACTGAAGCTTTCTTT.

J is TRBJ2-7 and V is TRBV6-5; 8 bases agree with TRBD1. Looked up from germline, CDR1 is MNHEY and CDR2 is SVGAGI. This CDR3 comprises 15 residues. V gave up 4 bases and J gave up 6 bases; unmatched junction bases: 11. The CDR3: CASSSPYRGSAEQYF. The CDR3 bases are TGTGCCAGCAGTTCGCCTTACAGGGGGTCCGCCGAGCAGTACTTC.

The chain has TRBV4-1 and TRBJ2-7; D gene unclear. This CDR3 has 14 amino acids. The ends were cut back, 1 base at V and 4 bases at J, with 11 bases in the middle. The germline gives CDR1 MGHRA, CDR2 YSYEKL. As DNA, the CDR3 is TGCGCCAGCAGCCAAGTTCTGAGTCCTTACGAGCAGTACTTC. This gives the protein CASSQVLSPYEQYF.

J is TRBJ2-2 and V is TRBV19; maybe TRBD1 (6 bases). The germline V gene has CDR1 LNHDA and CDR2 SQIVND (reference sequence). This CDR3 is 14 amino acids long. Trimming took off 6 bases at V and 1 base at J, with 9 bases between the two ends. The CDR3 nucleotides read TGTGCCAGTAGATCGACAGGGAACACCGGGGAGCTGTTTTTT. This gives the protein CASRSTGNTGELFF.

This chain joins TRBV5-1 and TRBJ2-1, with TRBD2 matching over 7 bases. CDR1 SGHRS and CDR2 YFSETQ come from the germline V gene. This CDR3 has 16 amino acids. After removal of 3 bases from V and 5 bases from J, the junction contained 11 bases not matched to a gene. As DNA, the CDR3 is TGCGCCAGCAGCTGGCTTTTGGGGGAGGGGAACAATGAGCAGTTCTTC. Translation: CASSWLLGEGNNEQFF.

V usage is TRBV5-1 and J usage is TRBJ2-7, with D possibly being TRBD1 or TRBD2 (5 bases each). From germline, CDR1 is SGHRS and CDR2 YFSETQ. This CDR3 is 16 amino acids long. Trimming left V 5 bases short and J 7 bases short, with 25 bases between. The CDR3 nucleotides read TGCGCCAGCAGTTGGGGAGCAAGAGGGACCATCTCGGAGCAGTACTTC. It encodes CASSWGARGTISEQYF.

This rearrangement joins TRBV27 to TRBJ2-7; the match to TRBD2 covers 9 bases. CDR1 and CDR2 (germline): MNHEY, SMNVEV (reference sequence). J was trimmed by 5 bases and V by 7 bases; bases with no gene match: 9. This CDR3 is 14 amino acids long. CDR3 region: CASTNSGSKNEQYF. CDR3 in DNA: TGTGCCAGCACCAATAGCGGGAGCAAAAACGAGCAGTACTTC.

The chain links TRBV23-1 to TRBJ2-7; 13 bases line up with TRBD2. TRBV23-1 qualifies as an ORF whose function is uncertain. V shed 7 bases, J shed 4 bases, and the junction held 19 bases outside the gene matches. The length of the CDR3 is 19 residues. The CDR3 reads CASITIGPPTSGRLYEQYF. The CDR3 bases are TGCGCCAGCATCACAATCGGGCCCCCGACTAGCGGGAGGTTGTACGAGCAGTACTTC.

The rearrangement links TRBV5-1 to TRBJ1-2, with unresolved D. V shed 4 bases and J shed 7 bases, with 17 bases lying between them. CDR1 and CDR2 from the germline V gene are SGHRS and YFSETQ. The CDR3 totals 14 residues. CDR3: CASSTRREGSGYTF. The CDR3 DNA is TGCGCCAGCAGCACCCGCCGGGAGGGTAGTGGCTACACCTTC.

The chain employs TRBV15 and TRBJ2-5, with D possibly TRBD2 on 6 matching bases. V dropped 1 base and J dropped 1 base, with 13 bases sitting between them. The CDR3 is 16 amino acids. The germline V gene encodes CDR1 LNHNV and CDR2 YYDKDF (reference sequence). The CDR3 DNA reads TGTGCCACCAGCAGAGGGGGGGACGCCACCCAAGAGACCCAGTACTTC. Its translation is CATSRGGDATQETQYF.

V and J are TRBV29-1 and TRBJ1-2; D is possibly TRBD1 (5 bases). The CDR3 consists of 14 residues. CDR1 is SQVTM, CDR2 ANQGSEA, per germline. The V and J ends lost 6 bases and 2 bases respectively, with 16 bases between them. The CDR3: CSVLLRDGNYGYTF. The CDR3 nucleotides are TGCAGCGTACTACTCCGGGACGGCAACTATGGCTACACCTTC.

The V gene is TRBV5-1, the J gene TRBJ2-5; D is perhaps TRBD2 (5 bases). Germline values: CDR1 SGHRS, CDR2 YFSETQ. The CDR3 is 15 amino acids. The V and J ends lost 4 bases and 2 bases respectively, with 15 bases between them. The CDR3 DNA sequence: TGCGCCAGCAGCATTTTAGCGACGCCTCAAGAGACCCAGTACTTC. It yields the protein CASSILATPQETQYF.

The rearrangement uses TRBV10-2 and TRBJ2-1; 10 bases fit TRBD1. V shed 7 bases, J shed 6 bases, and the junction held 15 bases outside the gene matches. Looked up from germline, CDR1 is WSHSY and CDR2 is SAAADI. This CDR3 is built from 17 residues. The CDR3 DNA is TGCGCCAGCACAGGCGGGAGGACAGGGGGGCGTGGCAATGAGCAGTTCTTC. Translation: CASTGGRTGGRGNEQFF.

The chain couples TRBV6-6 to TRBJ1-5; 7 bases fit TRBD1. The germline V gene has CDR1 MNHNY and CDR2 SVGAGI (reference sequence). V was pared by 6 bases and J by 3 bases, with 8 bases of the junction left unmatched. This CDR3 has 15 residues. DNA of the CDR3: TGTGCCAGCAGCCTTCTTGGACAGGACAATCAGCCCCAGCATTTT. This translates into CASSLLGQDNQPQHF.

V and J are TRBV10-2 and TRBJ2-1; 8 positions match TRBD1. Germline values: CDR1 WSHSY, CDR2 SAAADI. Trimming at V came to 4 bases and at J to 5 bases, leaving 7 bases not matched to a gene. The CDR3 consists of 15 residues. The CDR3 DNA reads as TGCGCCAGCAGTGTTGCCGGGACAGGCAACAATGAGCAGTTCTTC. It specifies CASSVAGTGNNEQFF.